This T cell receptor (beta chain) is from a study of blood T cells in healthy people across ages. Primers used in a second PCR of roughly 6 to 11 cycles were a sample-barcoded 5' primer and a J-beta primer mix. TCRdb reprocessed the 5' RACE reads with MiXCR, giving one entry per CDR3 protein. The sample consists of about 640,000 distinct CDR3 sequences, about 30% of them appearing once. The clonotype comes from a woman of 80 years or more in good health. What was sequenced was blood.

The CDR3 nucleotides read TGCAGCGTTGTCGTAACAGGGGGCGATCTGCAGCAGTACTTC. Encoded protein: CSVVVTGGDLQQYF. The rearrangement joins TRBV29-1 to TRBJ2-7; 9 bases are a match to TRBD1. This CDR3 comprises 14 residues. CDR1 and CDR2 (germline): SQVTM, ANQGSEA. V was clipped by 4 bases and J by 8 bases; unmatched bases: 12.